This T cell receptor beta chain was sequenced in a study of patients and donors after allogeneic stem cell transplantation. One entry per CDR3 protein, called by TCRdb with MiXCR from the RT-PCR reads. This table has roughly 21,000 distinct CDR3 sequences, roughly 30% appearing once. With 4 bases clipped from V and 4 bases from J, the junction kept 12 bases outside the gene matches. CDR1 and CDR2 (germline): SGHTS, YDEGEE. This CDR3 has 16 residues. This TCR was sampled from a human donor who was either an allogeneic HSCT recipient or a stem cell or donor lymphocyte infusion donor (not recorded which). It is not recorded whose cells these are; they may come from a transplant donor. The sequenced sample consisted of blood, either unsorted or a sorted T cell fraction (not recorded which). The V call is TRBV5-8, the J call TRBJ1-2, with 8 bases that match TRBD1. CDR3 bases: TGTGCCAGCAGCCCCCCGGACAGGGCTTGGGTCTATGGCTACACCTTC. This encodes CASSPPDRAWVYGYTF.